One sample yielded the 18 T cell receptor beta chains listed below, sequenced in a study of T cell changes during pregnancy in multiple sclerosis (dated by TCRdb to the late 2010s). Libraries came from the immunoSEQ multiplex PCR assay. TCRdb's version of the immuneACCESS table is confined to in-frame rearrangements and falls short of the full clone set. An unresolved V gene accounts for under half of the shortfall where checked; the remainder is of unknown origin. For this sample there are some 64,000 clones; about nine tenths appear just once. Of the sample, around 3.3% is held by the ten largest clones. The starting material was peripheral blood, obtained in the first trimester of pregnancy. All receptors derive from a female donor in good health, enrolled as a control in a pregnancy study.

The gene calls are TRBV13 and TRBJ2-4; TRBD1 agrees at 7 bases. The CDR3 runs to 16 residues. V was pared by 5 bases and J by 3 bases, with 10 bases of the junction left unmatched. Germline lookup yields CDR1 PRHDT and CDR2 FYEKMQ (reference sequence). The CDR3 nucleotides read TGTGCCAGCAGCCCGGAAGGGGGCATGGGCAAAAACATTCAGTACTTC. Translation gives CASSPEGGMGKNIQYF.

CDR3 in amino acids: CASSVDSGRPDTQYF. DNA for the CDR3: TGTGCCAGCAGCGTAGACAGCGGGAGACCAGATACGCAGTATTTT. V is TRBV9 and J is TRBJ2-3; 8 nucleotides match TRBD2. Unmatched junction bases numbered 4, after V lost 0 bases and J lost 4 bases. The CDR3 is 15 residues long. Germline CDR1 and CDR2: SGDLS and YYNGEE.

This clone has only one observation. The V gene is TRBV5-1, the J gene TRBJ1-4; 9 bases align to TRBD1. Germline trimming cut 0 bases from V and 3 bases from J; bases unmatched to any gene: 3. CDR3 length: 16 residues. Germline V gene lookup returns CDR1 SGHRS and CDR2 YFSETQ. CDR3 loop: CASSLVGQGSNEKLFF. CDR3 DNA sequence: TGCGCCAGCAGCTTGGTGGGACAGGGATCTAATGAAAAACTGTTTTTT. Based on the CDR3 plus reference TRBV5-1 and TRBJ1-4, the full variable domain is KAGVTQTPRYLIKTRGQQVTLSCSPISGHRSVSWYQQTPGQGLQFLFEYFSETQRNKGNFPGRFSGRQFSNSRSEMNVSTLELGDSALYLCASSLVGQGSNEKLFFGSGTQLSVL.

The chain carries TRBV7-8 and TRBJ2-5; a possible D gene is TRBD1 (5 bases). In germline, CDR1 is SGHVS, CDR2 FQNEAQ. The CDR3 loop spans 14 amino acids. V was trimmed by 0 bases and J by 2 bases, leaving 7 bases between them. The DNA for the CDR3 is TGTGCCAGCAGCTTAGCAGGGGTACAAGAGACCCAGTACTTC. It codes for CASSLAGVQETQYF.

This clone is a singleton in its sample. This chain connects TRBV11-2 to TRBJ2-3, with no clear D. Germline CDR1 SGHAT, CDR2 FQNNGV. This CDR3 comprises 18 residues. Trimming removed 1 base at V and 3 bases at J, with 20 bases between. CDR3 sequence (DNA): TGTGCCAGCAGCTTAGTTTACCCGAGTCTAGTGAGAACAGATACGCAGTATTTT. Translating it yields CASSLVYPSLVRTDTQYF.

This clone showed up just once. The DNA of the CDR3 is TGTGCCAGCTCACCACCGGACAGGTCCGACACTGAAGCTTTCTTT. Translated, it gives CASSPPDRSDTEAFF. The J gene is TRBJ1-1, the V gene TRBV18, with 7 nucleotides matching TRBD1. V lost 0 bases, J lost 3 bases, and 4 bases stayed unmatched. CDR3 length: 15 amino acids. Germline CDR1 reads KGHSH; CDR2 reads LQKENI.

This clone has a count of ten or more. The V call is TRBV10-2, the J call TRBJ1-2, with D possibly being TRBD1 (5 bases). Trimming stripped 6 bases from V and 4 bases from J, with 12 bases between. The CDR3 spans 13 residues. From germline, CDR1 is WSHSY and CDR2 SAAADI. The CDR3 sequence: CASSVQVSYGYTF. CDR3 bases: TGCGCCAGCAGCGTACAGGTTAGCTATGGCTACACCTTC.

The chain combines TRBV11-3 with TRBJ2-3; TRBD2 aligns across 7 bases. CDR1 and CDR2 (germline): SGHNT, YENEEA. This CDR3 has 14 amino acids. J was trimmed by 1 base and V by 4 bases; bases with no gene match: 2. The CDR3 region is CASSSRGGTDTQYF. Written as DNA, the CDR3 is TGTGCCAGCAGCTCTCGGGGGGGCACAGATACGCAGTATTTT.

The chain combines TRBV18 with TRBJ1-2; TRBD1 agrees at 11 bases. This CDR3 is built from 15 residues. Looked up from germline, CDR1 is KGHSH and CDR2 is LQKENI. The V and J ends lost 2 bases and 5 bases, in that order; junction bases with no gene match: 4. The CDR3 loop reads CASSPGQGAAYGYTF. DNA of the CDR3: TGTGCCAGCTCACCAGGACAGGGGGCGGCATATGGCTACACCTTC.

This chain uses TRBV27 with TRBJ2-7; 7 bases fit TRBD1. Trimming took 9 bases from V and 5 from J; bases not matched to a gene: 7. This CDR3 region has 12 residues. Germline V lookup: CDR1 MNHEY, CDR2 SMNVEV (reference sequence). CDR3: CASARGRNEQYF. The CDR3 nucleotides are TGTGCCAGTGCGAGGGGGCGGAACGAGCAGTACTTC.

The CDR3 reads CASSPGQGFHEQYF. The CDR3 DNA follows: TGTGCCAGCAGTCCGGGACAGGGGTTCCACGAGCAGTACTTC. This chain links TRBV28 with TRBJ2-7, with TRBD1 matching over 10 bases. Germline lookup yields CDR1 MDHEN and CDR2 SYDVKM. Unmatched junction bases numbered 6, after V lost 5 bases and J lost 5 bases. This CDR3 has 14 residues.

This chain links TRBV5-6 with TRBJ2-3, with 8 bases fitting TRBD2. CDR3 size: 15 residues. Trimming cost V 3 bases and J 5 bases; bases outside gene matches: 8. CDR1 is SGHDT and CDR2 is YYEEEE in the germline V gene. The CDR3 spells CASSYRGGFLDTQYF. In nucleotides, the CDR3 is TGTGCCAGCAGCTATCGGGGGGGCTTCTTAGATACGCAGTATTTT.

The chain links TRBV9 to TRBJ2-7; 10 nucleotides align to TRBD1. The CDR3 length is 14 residues. J gave up 7 bases and V 3 bases, and 7 bases lay outside the gene matches. Germline V lookup: CDR1 SGDLS, CDR2 YYNGEE. Written as DNA, the CDR3 is TGTGCCAGCAGCGGAGACAGGGGGCAGGGGGAGCAGTACTTC. This codes for CASSGDRGQGEQYF.

The chain links TRBV5-6 to TRBJ2-6; possible D gene TRBD1, 5 bases. The CDR3 sequence is 16 residues long. V was trimmed by 2 bases and J by 2 bases, leaving 11 bases between them. Germline V gene lookup returns CDR1 SGHDT and CDR2 YYEEEE. The CDR3 DNA sequence: TGTGCCAGCAGCTTTAGAATCAGGGCTGGGGCCAACGTCCTGACTTTC. Translation gives CASSFRIRAGANVLTF.

The chain has TRBV6-5 and TRBJ2-5; weak D call: TRBD2 (6 bases). V gave up 0 bases and J gave up 1 base, with 9 bases separating them. There are 15 residues in the CDR3. Germline CDR1 and CDR2: MNHEY and SVGAGI. The CDR3 DNA sequence: TGTGCCAGCAGTTACTCAGCGGGCCCCCAAGAGACCCAGTACTTC. Protein sequence: CASSYSAGPQETQYF.

The CDR3: CASSISGGNSYEQYF. CDR3 DNA: TGTGCCAGCAGCATTAGCGGGGGGAACTCCTACGAGCAGTACTTC. V and J are TRBV9 and TRBJ2-7, with TRBD2 identical over 10 bases. CDR1 SGDLS and CDR2 YYNGEE come from the germline V gene. This CDR3 comprises 15 residues. The V and J ends lost 4 bases and 0 bases, in that order; junction bases with no gene match: 4.

This rearrangement joins TRBV19 to TRBJ2-7, with 8 bases lining up with TRBD1. V lost 7 bases, J lost 1 base, and 3 bases stayed unmatched. The germline CDR1 and CDR2 sequences are LNHDA and SQIVND (reference sequence). The CDR3 extends over 13 amino acids. The CDR3 DNA reads as TGTGCCAGTAACGACAGGGGTTCCTACGAGCAGTACTTC. This translates into CASNDRGSYEQYF.

The chain couples TRBV15 to TRBJ2-3; a possible D gene is TRBD2 (6 bases). The V gene's germline CDR1 is LNHNV and CDR2 YYDKDF (reference sequence). V gave up 1 base and J gave up 0 bases, with 14 bases separating them. The CDR3 sequence is 17 residues long. The CDR3 here is CATSRGVPGTSTDTQYF. As DNA, the CDR3 is TGTGCCACCAGCAGAGGGGTTCCCGGGACTAGCACAGATACGCAGTATTTT.